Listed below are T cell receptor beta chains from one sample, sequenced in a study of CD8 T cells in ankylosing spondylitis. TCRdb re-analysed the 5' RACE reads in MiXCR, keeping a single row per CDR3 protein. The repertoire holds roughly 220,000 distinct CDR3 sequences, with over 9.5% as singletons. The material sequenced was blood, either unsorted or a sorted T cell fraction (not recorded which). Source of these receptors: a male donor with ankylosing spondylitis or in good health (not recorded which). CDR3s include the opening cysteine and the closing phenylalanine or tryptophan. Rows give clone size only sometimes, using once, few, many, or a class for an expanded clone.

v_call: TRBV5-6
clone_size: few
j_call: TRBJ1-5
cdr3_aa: CASSLGVLSAQHF

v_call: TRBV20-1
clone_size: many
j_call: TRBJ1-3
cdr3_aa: CSARVMTGWGNTIYF

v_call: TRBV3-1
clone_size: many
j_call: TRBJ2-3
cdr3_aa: CASSPTSGEITQYF

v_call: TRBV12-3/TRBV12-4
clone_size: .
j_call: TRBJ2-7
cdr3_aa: CASSPKYEQYF

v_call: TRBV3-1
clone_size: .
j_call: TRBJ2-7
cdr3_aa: CASSQDPVEQYF

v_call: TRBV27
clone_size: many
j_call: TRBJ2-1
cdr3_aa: CASSRPYSYNEQFF

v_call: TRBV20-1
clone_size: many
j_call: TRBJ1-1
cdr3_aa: CSASSPEAFF

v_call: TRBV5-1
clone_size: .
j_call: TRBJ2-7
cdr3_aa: CASSFGTVQSYEQYF

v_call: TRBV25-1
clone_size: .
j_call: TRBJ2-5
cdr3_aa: CASSQTGDGTQYF

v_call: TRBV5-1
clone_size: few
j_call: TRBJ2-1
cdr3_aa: CASSWTESAYNEQFF

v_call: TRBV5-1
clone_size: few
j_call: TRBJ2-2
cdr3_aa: CASSLDGQGVAGELFF

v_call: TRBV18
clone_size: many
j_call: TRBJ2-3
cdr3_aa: CASSPRGDTDTQYF

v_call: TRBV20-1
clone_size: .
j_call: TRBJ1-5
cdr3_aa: CSANREGLYNQPQHF

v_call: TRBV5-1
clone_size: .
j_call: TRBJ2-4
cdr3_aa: CASSPDNAPLQGHIQYF

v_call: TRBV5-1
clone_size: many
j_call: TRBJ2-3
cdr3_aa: CASSRGQGAFNFLRDTQYF

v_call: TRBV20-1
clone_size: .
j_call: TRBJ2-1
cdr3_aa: CSASLELGDNEQFF

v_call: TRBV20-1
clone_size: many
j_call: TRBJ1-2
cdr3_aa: CSANSRTGLHLSYTF

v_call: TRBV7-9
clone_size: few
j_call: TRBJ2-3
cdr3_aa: CASSLYQGSTDTQYF

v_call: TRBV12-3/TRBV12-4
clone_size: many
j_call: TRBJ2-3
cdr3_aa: CASSPPMSTDTQYF

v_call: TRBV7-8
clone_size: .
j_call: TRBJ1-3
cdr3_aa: CASSPGDGGSGNTIYF

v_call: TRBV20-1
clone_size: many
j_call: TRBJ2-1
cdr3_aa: CSARDFQSGGANEQFF

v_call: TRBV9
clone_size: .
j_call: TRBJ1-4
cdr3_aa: CASSGPDLQCVF

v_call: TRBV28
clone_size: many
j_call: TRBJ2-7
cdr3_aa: CASSFLKGLIFEQYF

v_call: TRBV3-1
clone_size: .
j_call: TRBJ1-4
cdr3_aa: CASSQAEGEKLFF

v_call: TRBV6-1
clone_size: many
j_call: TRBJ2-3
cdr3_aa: CAILHQTDTQYF

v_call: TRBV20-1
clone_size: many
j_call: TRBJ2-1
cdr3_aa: CSAGVISGGPYNEQFF

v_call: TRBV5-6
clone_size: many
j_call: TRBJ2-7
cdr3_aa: CASSFGTAISTYEQYF

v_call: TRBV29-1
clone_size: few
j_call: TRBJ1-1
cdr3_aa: CSATLLAGNTEAFF

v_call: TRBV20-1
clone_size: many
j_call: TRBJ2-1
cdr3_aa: CSAEDRGPYEQFF

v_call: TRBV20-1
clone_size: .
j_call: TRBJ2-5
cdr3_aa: CSAGKGWTVQETQYF

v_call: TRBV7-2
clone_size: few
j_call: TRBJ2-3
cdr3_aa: CASSYQQGAVDTQYF

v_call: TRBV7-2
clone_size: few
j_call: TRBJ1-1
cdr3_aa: CASSPRHGNTEAFF

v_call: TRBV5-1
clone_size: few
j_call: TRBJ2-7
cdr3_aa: CASSLEPGPYEQYF

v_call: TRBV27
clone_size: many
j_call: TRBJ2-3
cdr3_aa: CASSLSQRGGDTQYF

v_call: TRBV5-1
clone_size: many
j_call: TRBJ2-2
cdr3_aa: CASNPGSATGELFF

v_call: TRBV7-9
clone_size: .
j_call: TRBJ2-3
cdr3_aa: CASSTGQGPVRRDAQYF

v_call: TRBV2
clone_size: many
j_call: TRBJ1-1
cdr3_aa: CASYGEGQETTREAFF

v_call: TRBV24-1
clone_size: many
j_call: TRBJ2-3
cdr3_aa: CATSDLTGNTDTQYF

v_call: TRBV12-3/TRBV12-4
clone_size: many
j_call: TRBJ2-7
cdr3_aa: CASSLQLASTHEQYF

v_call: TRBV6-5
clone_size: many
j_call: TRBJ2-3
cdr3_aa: CASSYSIAGLQGATDTQYF

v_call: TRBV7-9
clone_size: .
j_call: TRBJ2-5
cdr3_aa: CASSPSAGSETQYF

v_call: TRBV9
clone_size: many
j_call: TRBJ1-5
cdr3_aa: CASSVEAYNQPQHF

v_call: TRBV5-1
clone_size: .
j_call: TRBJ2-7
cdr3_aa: CASSLNGAGTGYAEQYF

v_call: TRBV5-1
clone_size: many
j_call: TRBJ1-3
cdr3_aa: CASSLRTGDGNTIYF

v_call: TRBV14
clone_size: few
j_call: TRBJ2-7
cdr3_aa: CASSQGGRAYEQYF

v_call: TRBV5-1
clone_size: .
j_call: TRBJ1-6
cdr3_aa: CASSSDRGDNSPLHF

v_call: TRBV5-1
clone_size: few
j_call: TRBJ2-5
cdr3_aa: CASSPGAGERQETQYF

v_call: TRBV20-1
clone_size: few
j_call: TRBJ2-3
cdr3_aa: CSAPVGADTQYF

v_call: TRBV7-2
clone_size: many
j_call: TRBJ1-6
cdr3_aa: CASSFPISSYNSPLHF

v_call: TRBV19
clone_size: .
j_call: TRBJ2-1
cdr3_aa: CASSIVYTNNEQFF

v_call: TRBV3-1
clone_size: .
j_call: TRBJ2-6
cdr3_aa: CASSQNTGAGANVLTF

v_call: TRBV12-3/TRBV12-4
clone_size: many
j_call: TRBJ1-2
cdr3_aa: CASRPTGQGNYGYTF

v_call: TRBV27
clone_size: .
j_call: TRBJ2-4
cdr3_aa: CASSPPWQGGAKNIQYF

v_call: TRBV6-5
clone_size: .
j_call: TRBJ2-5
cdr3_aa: CASSYYGGPQETQYF

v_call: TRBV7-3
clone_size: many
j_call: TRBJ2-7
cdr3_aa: CASSSLQGPYEQYF